This T cell receptor beta chain was sequenced for a study of neurological immune-mediated disorders. TCRdb redid the calling of the 5' RACE reads with MiXCR, one entry per CDR3 protein. The repertoire holds approximately 51,000 distinct CDR3 sequences, 3% to 4% seen once, with about 6.3% in the top ten. The CDR3 loop spans 14 amino acids. The germline V gene has CDR1 SGHRS and CDR2 YFSETQ. V lost 4 bases and J 1 base, leaving 9 bases between the germline ends. This clonotype has ten or more counts. The chain carries TRBV5-1 and TRBJ2-1, with D unresolved. This TCR was recovered from a man aged 35-49 years with multiple sclerosis. The material sequenced was PBMCs. The chain's CDR3 is CASSATQSYNEQFF. The CDR3 nucleotides read TGCGCCAGCAGCGCGACACAGTCCTACAATGAGCAGTTCTTC. Together with reference TRBV5-1 and TRBJ2-1, the CDR3 gives the full variable domain: KAGVTQTPRYLIKTRGQQVTLSCSPISGHRSVSWYQQTPGQGLQFLFEYFSETQRNKGNFPGRFSGRQFSNSRSEMNVSTLELGDSALYLCASSATQSYNEQFFGPGTRLTVL.